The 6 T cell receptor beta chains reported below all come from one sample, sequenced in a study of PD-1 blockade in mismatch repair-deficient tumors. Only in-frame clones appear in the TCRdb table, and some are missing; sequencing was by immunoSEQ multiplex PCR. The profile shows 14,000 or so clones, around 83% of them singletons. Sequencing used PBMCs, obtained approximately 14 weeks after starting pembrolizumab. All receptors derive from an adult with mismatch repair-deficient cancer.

This CDR3 is CASSLVGHPVDTQYF. In DNA, the CDR3 is TGTGCCAGCAGCTTAGTGGGACACCCAGTAGATACGCAGTATTTT. The genes are TRBV14 and TRBJ2-3; tentatively, D is TRBD1 (6 bases). The CDR3 loop spans 15 amino acids. Per germline, CDR1 SGHDN and CDR2 FVKESK. V was shortened by 5 bases and J by 5 bases, with 17 bases between the two germline ends. Using reference TRBV14 and TRBJ2-3 for the parts outside the CDR3, the full variable domain is EAGVTQFPSHSVIEKGQTVTLRCDPISGHDNLYWYRRVMGKEIKFLLHFVKESKQDESGMPNNRFLAERTGGTYSTLKVQPAELEDSGVYFCASSLVGHPVDTQYFGPGTRLTVL.

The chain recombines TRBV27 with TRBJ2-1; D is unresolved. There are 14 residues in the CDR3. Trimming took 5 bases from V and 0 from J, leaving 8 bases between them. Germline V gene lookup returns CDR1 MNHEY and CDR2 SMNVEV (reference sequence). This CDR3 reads CASSRGNSYNEQFF. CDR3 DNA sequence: TGTGCCAGCAGTCGCGGAAACTCCTACAATGAGCAGTTCTTC.

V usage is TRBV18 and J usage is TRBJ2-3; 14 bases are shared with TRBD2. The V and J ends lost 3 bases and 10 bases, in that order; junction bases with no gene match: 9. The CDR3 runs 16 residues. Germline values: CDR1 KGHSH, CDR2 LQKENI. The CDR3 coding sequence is TGTGCCAGCTCACCGGGACTAGCGGGAGCTGGTACCTCGCAGTATTTT. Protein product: CASSPGLAGAGTSQYF. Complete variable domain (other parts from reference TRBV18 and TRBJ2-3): NAGVMQNPRHLVRRRGQEARLRCSPMKGHSHVYWYRQLPEEGLKFMVYLQKENIIDESGMPKERFSAEFPKEGPSILRIQQVVRGDSAAYFCASSPGLAGAGTSQYFGPGTRLTVL.

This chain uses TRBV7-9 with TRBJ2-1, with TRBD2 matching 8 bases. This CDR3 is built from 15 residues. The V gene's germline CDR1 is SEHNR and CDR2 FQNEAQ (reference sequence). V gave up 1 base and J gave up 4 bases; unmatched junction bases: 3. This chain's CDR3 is CASSLVSGGYNEQFF. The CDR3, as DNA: TGTGCCAGCAGCTTAGTCTCGGGAGGGTACAATGAGCAGTTCTTC. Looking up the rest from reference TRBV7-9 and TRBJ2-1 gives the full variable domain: DTGVSQNPRHKITKRGQNVTFRCDPISEHNRLYWYRQTLGQGPEFLTYFQNEAQLEKSRLLSDRFSAERPKGSFSTLEIQRTEQGDSAMYLCASSLVSGGYNEQFFGPGTRLTVL.

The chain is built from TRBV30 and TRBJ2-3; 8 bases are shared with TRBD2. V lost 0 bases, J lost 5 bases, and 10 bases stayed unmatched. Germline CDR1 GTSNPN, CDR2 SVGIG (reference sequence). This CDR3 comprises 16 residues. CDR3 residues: CAWSVMGSGMGDTQYF. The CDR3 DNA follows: TGTGCCTGGAGTGTAATGGGTAGCGGGATGGGAGATACGCAGTATTTT.

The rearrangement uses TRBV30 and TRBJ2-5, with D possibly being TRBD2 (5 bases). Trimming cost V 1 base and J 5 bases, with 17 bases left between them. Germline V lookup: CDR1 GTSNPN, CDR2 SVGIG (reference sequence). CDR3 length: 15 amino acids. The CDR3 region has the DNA TGTGCCTGGAGTGCCTTTTGGGCGGGTCAGGAGACCCAGTACTTC. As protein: CAWSAFWAGQETQYF.